Following are 26 T cell receptor beta chains from one sample sequenced in a study of blood T cells in healthy people across ages. PCR was performed a second time for roughly 7 to 11 cycles using a sample-barcoded 5' primer and a J-beta primer mix. One entry per CDR3 protein, called by TCRdb with MiXCR from the 5' RACE reads. The sample holds some 1.5 million distinct CDR3 sequences, roughly 27% seen once. Sequencing was done on a sample of blood. The receptors stem from a woman under 40 in good health.

The rearrangement joins TRBV21-1 to TRBJ2-7. TRBV21-1 is marked as a pseudogene. This CDR3 region has 8 residues. CDR3: CASSVQYF. CDR3 in DNA: TGTGCCAGCAGCGTGCAGTACTTC.

In its sample, this clonotype was seen a few times. V is TRBV5-1 and J is TRBJ2-1; 7 nucleotides line up with TRBD2. From germline, CDR1 is SGHRS and CDR2 YFSETQ. This CDR3 has 18 amino acids. Germline trimming cut 0 bases from V and 2 bases from J; bases unmatched to any gene: 11. CDR3 coding DNA: TGCGCCAGCAGCTTGGTGTCTAGCGGTTCTGAGACCTACAATGAGCAGTTCTTC. Amino acid sequence: CASSLVSSGSETYNEQFF.

On this clonotype itself: Being one base from a much bigger clone, this may be a read error. This chain uses TRBV29-1 with TRBJ2-7, with 11 nucleotides matching TRBD1. The CDR3 length is 13 residues. Germline V gene sequence: CDR1 SQVTM, CDR2 ANQGSEA. The CDR3 nucleotides are TGCAGCGTTACGGACAGGGGGCACCACGAGCGGTACTTC. It translates to CSVTDRGHHERYF.

This clonotype was detected ten times or more. The V call is TRBV11-3, the J call TRBJ2-7; D is perhaps TRBD1 (5 bases). Germline-derived CDR1 and CDR2 are SGHNT and YENEEA. V was trimmed by 0 bases and J by 1 base, leaving 7 bases between them. The CDR3 contains 14 residues. CDR3 sequence reads: CASSLDGQSYEQYF. For the CDR3, the DNA is TGTGCCAGCAGCTTAGACGGACAATCCTACGAGCAGTACTTC.

A word on this clonotype: This may be a read error: a much more frequent sequence differs by one nucleotide. The chain links TRBV7-2 to TRBJ2-5, with 8 bases identical to TRBD2. Trimming removed 8 bases from V and 5 bases from J; junction bases left unmatched: 13. The CDR3 covers 15 residues. Germline CDR1 reads SGHTA; CDR2 reads FQGNSA. In DNA form, the CDR3 reads TGTGCCAGCTGCTCGCCGCCGGGACTAGGGGAGACCCAGTACTTC. As protein: CASCSPPGLGETQYF.

This clonotype was seen at least ten times. The chain recombines TRBV6-6 with TRBJ2-1, with D possibly being TRBD1 (6 bases). V was pared by 5 bases and J by 15 bases, with 14 bases between. The length of the CDR3 is 11 residues. The V gene's germline CDR1 is MNHNY and CDR2 SVGAGI (reference sequence). The CDR3 is CASSNRDRWFF. For the CDR3, the DNA is TGTGCCAGCAGTAACAGGGACCGGTGGTTCTTC.

The chain combines TRBV2 with TRBJ2-1; no clear D gene. CDR1 is SNHLY and CDR2 is FYNNEI in the germline V gene. The CDR3 sequence is 12 residues long. V lost 2 bases, J lost 14 bases, and 13 bases lay in between. The CDR3 is CASSERVGKKFF. CDR3 nucleotides: TGTGCCAGCAGTGAAAGGGTAGGGAAGAAGTTCTTC. The entire variable domain, with the rest obtained from reference TRBV2 and TRBJ2-1, is as follows: EPEVTQTPSHQVTQMGQEVILRCVPISNHLYFYWYRQILGQKVEFLVSFYNNEISEKSEIFDDQFSVERPDGSNFTLKIRSTKLEDSAMYFCASSERVGKKFFGPGTRLTVL.

This clonotype was counted a few times. The gene calls are TRBV20-1 and TRBJ1-6, with a tentative D call TRBD1 (5 bases). V gave up 1 base and J gave up 9 bases, with 13 bases separating them. The CDR3 totals 14 residues. Germline lookup yields CDR1 DFQATT and CDR2 SNEGSKA (reference sequence). CDR3 residues: CSARVTQGSSPLHF. The CDR3 nucleotides are TGCAGTGCTAGAGTAACCCAGGGTAGTTCACCCCTCCACTTT.

Concerning this clonotype: The germline gene is not matched at one end of the junction; a read error may be the cause. This chain connects TRBV27 to TRBJ1-6; the match to TRBD1 covers 9 bases. The length of the CDR3 is 17 residues. Per the germline V gene, CDR1 is MNHEY and CDR2 is SMNVEV (reference sequence). CDR3: CASSRISGTGHNSPLHF. CDR3 in DNA: TGTGCCAGCAGTCGCATATCCGGGACAGGGCATAACTCACCCCTCCACTTT.

This clonotype turned up a few times. The rearrangement joins TRBV15 to TRBJ2-5; possibly TRBD1 for D (5 bases). V was pared by 5 bases and J by 7 bases, with 23 bases between. The CDR3 sequence is 16 residues long. Per the germline V gene, CDR1 is LNHNV and CDR2 is YYDKDF (reference sequence). The CDR3 reads CATSGASSQVVGTQYF. DNA for the CDR3: TGTGCCACCAGCGGGGCGTCGTCACAGGTTGTAGGGACCCAGTACTTC. Full variable domain (remainder filled in from reference TRBV15 and TRBJ2-5): DAMVIQNPRYQVTQFGKPVTLSCSQTLNHNVMYWYQQKSSQAPKLLFHYYDKDFNNEADTPDNFQSRRPNTSFCFLDIRSPGLGDTAMYLCATSGASSQVVGTQYFGPGTRLLVL.

Comments on this clonotype: The germline gene is not matched at one end of the junction; a read error may be the cause. V gene TRBV6-2 or TRBV6-3 combines with J gene TRBJ2-4; D is ambiguous. The J call may be in error: the DNA end matches TRBJ2-7 better. The CDR3 has 12 amino acids. The germline gives CDR1 MNHEY, CDR2 SVGEGT. The CDR3 spells CTSSYHHYEQYF. In DNA, the CDR3 is TGTACCAGCAGTTATCACCACTACGAGCAGTACTTC.

This clonotype was seen a handful of times. The rearrangement links TRBV4-2 to TRBJ2-1; 9 bases match TRBD2. The CDR3 is 16 amino acids. V was clipped by 1 base and J by 5 bases; unmatched bases: 6. In germline, CDR1 is LGHNA, CDR2 YNFKEQ. The CDR3 sequence is CASSQARLAGNNEQFF. CDR3 in DNA: TGTGCCAGCAGCCAAGCTCGTCTAGCGGGAAACAATGAGCAGTTCTTC.

A few counts support this clonotype. Since a much larger clone is just one base distant, this may be a read error. V gene TRBV29-1 combines with J gene TRBJ1-2; D unclear. The CDR3 has 12 residues. Germline assignment: CDR1 SQVTM and CDR2 ANQGSEA. Trimming pared 7 bases from V and 2 bases from J, leaving 11 bases between. The CDR3: CSALPGNYGYTF. The CDR3 coding sequence is TGCAGCGCCTTACCGGGAAACTATGGCTACACCTTC. Variable domain in full (rest from reference TRBV29-1 and TRBJ1-2): SAVISQKPSRDICQRGTSLTIQCQVDSQVTMMFWYRQQPGQSLTLIATANQGSEATYESGFVIDKFPISRPNLTFSTLTVSNMSPEDSSIYLCSALPGNYGYTFGSGTRLTVV.

This chain uses TRBV5-1 with TRBJ2-5, with TRBD1 matching over 7 bases. The CDR3 runs 15 residues. V trimming: 4 bases; J trimming: 0 bases; junction bases outside the gene matches: 6. The V gene's germline CDR1 is SGHRS and CDR2 YFSETQ. The CDR3 spells CASSREGGYQETQYF. The CDR3 nucleotides are TGCGCCAGCAGCCGGGAAGGGGGCTACCAAGAGACCCAGTACTTC. Full variable domain (rest looked up from reference TRBV5-1 and TRBJ2-5): KAGVTQTPRYLIKTRGQQVTLSCSPISGHRSVSWYQQTPGQGLQFLFEYFSETQRNKGNFPGRFSGRQFSNSRSEMNVSTLELGDSALYLCASSREGGYQETQYFGPGTRLLVL.

This clonotype was observed a few times. DNA of the CDR3: TGCAGTGCTAGAGTCGACTCCCGTACGCAGTATTTT. As protein: CSARVDSRTQYF. V gene TRBV20-1 combines with J gene TRBJ2-3, with D unresolved. Germline assignment: CDR1 DFQATT and CDR2 SNEGSKA (reference sequence). The CDR3 is 12 residues long. V lost 1 base and J 8 bases, leaving 10 bases between the germline ends.

The rearrangement joins TRBV6-6 to TRBJ2-7, with a possible D match to TRBD1 (6 bases). Between the trimmed V and J ends, which lost 0 bases and 4 bases, there was a span of 13 bases. Germline CDR1 and CDR2: MNHNY and SVGAGI (reference sequence). This CDR3 comprises 15 residues. In DNA, the CDR3 is TGTGCCAGCAGTTACTCGGGGACAAAACTTTACGAGCAGTACTTC. It encodes CASSYSGTKLYEQYF.

The chain combines TRBV14 with TRBJ2-1; 7 nucleotides match TRBD2. CDR1 is SGHDN and CDR2 is FVKESK in the germline V gene. Trimming cost V 2 bases and J 4 bases; bases outside gene matches: 5. This CDR3 spans 15 amino acids. CDR3 in amino acids: CASSQWASGYNEQFF. As DNA, the CDR3 is TGTGCCAGCAGCCAATGGGCTAGCGGTTACAATGAGCAGTTCTTC.

There are a few counts of this clonotype. CDR3 bases: TGTGCCACCAGCAGAGTCCGGCAGAACTACGAGCAGTACTTC. Translation gives CATSRVRQNYEQYF. The chain employs TRBV15 and TRBJ2-7; D uncertain. CDR3 length: 14 amino acids. V was cut by 1 base and J by 3 bases, with 10 bases left in between. Germline V gene sequence: CDR1 LNHNV, CDR2 YYDKDF (reference sequence).

This clonotype was counted once. With a much larger clone just one base away, this may be a read error. J is TRBJ2-7 and V is TRBV6-6, with a possible D match to TRBD2 (7 bases). CDR1 and CDR2 from the germline V gene are MNHNY and SVGAGI (reference sequence). CDR3 length equals 14 residues. The ends were cut back, 10 bases at V and 7 bases at J, with 23 bases in the middle. CDR3 sequence: CANRPQGRGNEQYF. The CDR3 DNA reads as TGTGCCAACAGGCCGCAGGGGAGGGGCAATGAGCAGTACTTC.

This clonotype occurred a few times. A much larger clone differs by one base, so this may be a read error. The V and J genes are TRBV3-1 and TRBJ2-4; either TRBD1 or TRBD2 may supply D (6 bases each). The CDR3 spans 15 residues. In germline, CDR1 is LGHDT, CDR2 YNNKEL (reference sequence). The CDR3: CASSPRGAAKNVQYF. CDR3 bases: TGTGCCAGCAGCCCGAGGGGGGCGGCCAAAAACGTTCAGTACTTC. The whole variable domain, remainder taken from reference TRBV3-1 and TRBJ2-4, is DTAVSQTPKYLVTQMGNDKSIKCEQNLGHDTMYWYKQDSKKFLKIMFSYNNKELIINETVPNRFSPKSPDKAHLNLHINSLELGDSAVYFCASSPRGAAKNVQYFGAGTRLSVL.

Here the CDR3 DNA reads TGTGCCAGCAGCTTAGCGAAATGGGACAGTCGGGGGGCCAACGTCCTGACTTTC. Its translation is CASSLAKWDSRGANVLTF. The J gene is TRBJ2-6, the V gene TRBV7-2, with 7 bases identical to TRBD1. Germline V CDR1 and CDR2: SGHTA, FQGNSA. The CDR3 loop spans 18 amino acids. J gave up 4 bases and V 0 bases, and 9 bases lay outside the gene matches.

This clonotype has ten or more counts. V usage is TRBV29-1 and J usage is TRBJ2-3; TRBD2 aligns across 11 bases. The CDR3 loop spans 17 amino acids. The germline CDR1 and CDR2 sequences are SQVTM and ANQGSEA. Germline trimming cut 1 base from V and 5 bases from J; bases unmatched to any gene: 11. The chain's CDR3 is CSVEATPLAGGGDTQYF. The CDR3 DNA is TGCAGCGTTGAAGCCACCCCCCTAGCGGGGGGTGGAGATACGCAGTATTTT.

This clonotype has just a few counts. The V gene is TRBV29-1, the J gene TRBJ1-1; D not certain. The V and J ends lost 4 bases and 7 bases respectively, with 16 bases between them. In germline, CDR1 is SQVTM, CDR2 ANQGSEA. This CDR3 is built from 13 residues. The CDR3 spells CSVADIALDEAFF. The CDR3 DNA sequence: TGCAGCGTTGCTGACATCGCCTTGGATGAAGCTTTCTTT.

This clonotype was seen only a few times. The chain joins TRBV2 to TRBJ1-1; perhaps TRBD1 as D (5 bases). V was cut by 3 bases and J by 0 bases, with 14 bases left in between. This CDR3 contains 16 residues. In germline, CDR1 is SNHLY, CDR2 FYNNEI. The CDR3 bases are TGTGCCAGCAGTGATTTAACAGGAACGATGAACACTGAAGCTTTCTTT. Amino acids: CASSDLTGTMNTEAFF.

Ten or more counts support this clonotype. This chain uses TRBV7-9 with TRBJ2-1; D uncertain. V was cut by 5 bases and J by 9 bases, with 8 bases left in between. Germline CDR1 is SEHNR and CDR2 is FQNEAQ (reference sequence). This CDR3 is built from 11 residues. CDR3 DNA: TGTGCCAGCAGCCCGGGTAGTGAGCAGTTCTTC. It specifies CASSPGSEQFF. The variable domain in full, with the rest retrieved from reference TRBV7-9 and TRBJ2-1, is DTGVSQNPRHKITKRGQNVTFRCDPISEHNRLYWYRQTLGQGPEFLTYFQNEAQLEKSRLLSDRFSAERPKGSFSTLEIQRTEQGDSAMYLCASSPGSEQFFGPGTRLTVL.

This clonotype was counted many times. The V and J genes are TRBV20-1 and TRBJ2-1; 7 bases match TRBD2. The CDR3 spans 15 residues. After removal of 5 bases from V and 0 bases from J, the junction contained 7 bases not matched to a gene. Germline V gives CDR1 DFQATT, CDR2 SNEGSKA (reference sequence). CDR3 amino acids: CSALGLGSSYNEQFF. The DNA of the CDR3 is TGCAGTGCTCTTGGACTAGGGAGCTCCTACAATGAGCAGTTCTTC.